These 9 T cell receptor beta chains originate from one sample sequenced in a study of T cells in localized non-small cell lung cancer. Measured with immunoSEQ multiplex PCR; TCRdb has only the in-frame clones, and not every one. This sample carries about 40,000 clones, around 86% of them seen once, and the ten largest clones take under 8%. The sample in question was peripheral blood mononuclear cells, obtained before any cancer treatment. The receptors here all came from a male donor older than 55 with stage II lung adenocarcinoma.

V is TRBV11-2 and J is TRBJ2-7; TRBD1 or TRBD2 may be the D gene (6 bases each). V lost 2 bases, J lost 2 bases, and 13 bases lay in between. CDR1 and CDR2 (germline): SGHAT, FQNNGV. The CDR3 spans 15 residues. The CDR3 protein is CASSLRGGPTYEQYF. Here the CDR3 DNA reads TGTGCCAGCAGCTTAAGAGGGGGGCCTACCTACGAGCAGTACTTC. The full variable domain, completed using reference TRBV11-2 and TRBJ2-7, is EAGVAQSPRYKIIEKRQSVAFWCNPISGHATLYWYQQILGQGPKLLIQFQNNGVVDDSQLPKDRFSAERLKGVDSTLKIQPAKLEDSAVYLCASSLRGGPTYEQYFGPGTRLTVT.

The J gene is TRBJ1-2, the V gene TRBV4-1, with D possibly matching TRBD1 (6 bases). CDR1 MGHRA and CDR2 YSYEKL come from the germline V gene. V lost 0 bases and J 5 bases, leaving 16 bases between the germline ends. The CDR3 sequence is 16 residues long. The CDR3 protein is CASSQDGGRGPYGYTF. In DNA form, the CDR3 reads TGCGCCAGCAGCCAAGATGGGGGCAGGGGACCATATGGCTACACCTTC.

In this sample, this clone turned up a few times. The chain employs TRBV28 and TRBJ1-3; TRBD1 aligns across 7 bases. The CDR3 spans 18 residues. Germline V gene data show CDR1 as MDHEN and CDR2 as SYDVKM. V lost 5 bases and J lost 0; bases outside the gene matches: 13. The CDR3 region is CASSGHQGGRISGNTIYF. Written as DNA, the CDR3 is TGTGCCAGCAGTGGACATCAAGGGGGCCGTATCTCTGGAAACACCATATATTTT.

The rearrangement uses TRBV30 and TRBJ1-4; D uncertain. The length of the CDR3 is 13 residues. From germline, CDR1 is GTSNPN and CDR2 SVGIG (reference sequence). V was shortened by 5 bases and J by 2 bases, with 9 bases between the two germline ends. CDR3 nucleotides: TGTGCCTGGTCCAAAAGGACTAATGAAAAACTGTTTTTT. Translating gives CAWSKRTNEKLFF.

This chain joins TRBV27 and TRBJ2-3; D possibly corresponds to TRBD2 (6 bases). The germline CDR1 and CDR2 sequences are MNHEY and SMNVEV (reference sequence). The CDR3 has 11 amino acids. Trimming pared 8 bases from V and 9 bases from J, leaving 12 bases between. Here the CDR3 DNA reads TGTGCCAGCGGCGCACGGGAGACGCAGTATTTT. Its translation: CASGARETQYF.

The CDR3 sequence: CASSQSWGPREQFF. The CDR3 nucleotides read TGCGCCAGCAGCCAAAGCTGGGGCCCCAGGGAGCAGTTCTTC. J is TRBJ2-1 and V is TRBV4-1; tentative D call: TRBD1 (5 bases). The CDR3 extends over 14 amino acids. V lost 2 bases to trimming and J lost 10 bases, with 15 bases between them. The germline CDR1 and CDR2 sequences are MGHRA and YSYEKL.

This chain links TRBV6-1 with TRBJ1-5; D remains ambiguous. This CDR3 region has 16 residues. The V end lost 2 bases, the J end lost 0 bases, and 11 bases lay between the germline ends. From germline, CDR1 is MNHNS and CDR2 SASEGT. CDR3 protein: CASSESGPRSNQPQHF. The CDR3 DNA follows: TGTGCCAGCAGTGAATCGGGCCCCCGTAGCAATCAGCCCCAGCATTTT.

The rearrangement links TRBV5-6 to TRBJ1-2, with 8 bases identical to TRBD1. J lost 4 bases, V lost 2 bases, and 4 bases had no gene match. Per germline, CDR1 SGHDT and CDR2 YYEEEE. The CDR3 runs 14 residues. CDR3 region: CASSFADRVYGYTF. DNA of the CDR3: TGTGCCAGCAGCTTCGCGGACAGGGTCTATGGCTACACCTTC.

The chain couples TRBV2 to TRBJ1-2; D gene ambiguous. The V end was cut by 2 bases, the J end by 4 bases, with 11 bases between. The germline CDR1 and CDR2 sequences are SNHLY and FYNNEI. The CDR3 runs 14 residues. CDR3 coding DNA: TGTGCCAGCAGTGAACGCGGCAGATCCTATGGCTACACCTTC. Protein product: CASSERGRSYGYTF.